This T cell receptor beta chain emerged from a study of PD-1 blockade in classical Hodgkin lymphoma. Repertoires were generated with immunoSEQ multiplex PCR, while TCRdb's copy carries only in-frame clones and drops some. The sample shows about 30,000 clones, 55% to 75% of them seen only once. Relapse after autologous stem cell transplantation occurred in every patient, and brentuximab vedotin exposure varied. Whole-study results and caveats: Newly diagnosed patients were reported to start with lower TCR diversity than healthy donors.

In regard to this clone: Its cognate antigen is unknown.

Sequencing used peripheral blood mononuclear cells (PBMCs), obtained before the second cycle of nivolumab. This receptor was obtained from a human donor with classical Hodgkin lymphoma.

The CDR3 loop is CASSEASGGAFQQFF. CDR3 DNA: TGTGCCAGCAGTGAAGCTAGCGGGGGGGCCTTTCAGCAGTTCTTC. V gene TRBV6-1 combines with J gene TRBJ2-1; 11 nucleotides line up with TRBD2. This CDR3 is 15 amino acids long. Germline trimming cut 0 bases from V and 11 bases from J; bases unmatched to any gene: 6. CDR1 MNHNS and CDR2 SASEGT come from the germline V gene.